A single T cell receptor (beta chain) is shown here with its context. Its antigen is currently not known. Within one base of it there is no much larger clone, and no base qualities were kept. One collaborating source in Seattle enrolled patients during active infection and followed them longitudinally through the course of disease. Collaborating institutions collected whole blood in K2EDTA tubes following their own protocols. For TCRbeta analysis, collaborators shipped samples in one of three forms: frozen whole blood, isolated PBMCs, or DNA extracted from either of those sample types. This record belongs to a study of blood T cell repertoires in COVID-19 (dated by TCRdb to 2019 to 2021). Some background on the complete study: Collaborator samples came from the United States, Italy and Spain and covered acute and convalescent phases of COVID-19. The repertoires were released in a freely available public database meant as a resource for research on the immune response to SARS-CoV-2. The material from the prospective study consisted of cDNA or gDNA derived from T cells, B-cell-depleted T cells, or PBMCs. The sample metadata nearly always contained a de-identified subject ID, COVID-19 status, age in years and sex. The samples were drawn from two sources: the first 160 participants of the ongoing ImmuneRACE study, and 1,200 or so subjects contributed by 6 global collaborators. Where available, HLA class I and class II types were obtained from metadata supplied by the sample provider rather than from assay-based typing. The dataset comprised deeply sampled blood TCRbeta repertoires from subjects exposed to, actively infected with, or recovered from COVID-19. Findings and caveats that apply to the study as a whole: The quantity of clinical and demographic metadata differed by source and by participant and was supplied without curation.

The immunoSEQ Assay, a bias-controlled multiplex PCR, was used to amplify TCRbeta CDR3 regions from genomic DNA. The study's processing was this. The number of nucleated cells in each sample was estimated by amplification of reference gene primers within the assay. To quantify the absolute abundance of each unique TCRbeta CDR3 rearrangement, sequence reads were collapsed and filtered. For each sample, productive Simpson clonality was calculated as the square root of Simpson's diversity index over productive rearrangements. TCRdb carries this immuneACCESS record with in-frame sequences only. Its versions omit some clonotypes, under half of them owing to an unresolved V gene in the studies checked, with the rest unexplained. V and J calls and clone size come straight from that table; D and trimming were deduced from the DNA. Recorded for this sample are roughly 280,000 clones; around nine tenths of them occurred a single time. Of the sample, approximately 10% is held by the ten largest clones.

There are 14 amino acids in the CDR3, from cysteine to phenylalanine inclusive. Kept here is only the CDR3 DNA, which spans 42 bases and is read in frame from base 1. CDR1 MDHEN and CDR2 SYDVKM are derived from the germline V gene. Relative to germline, V is 6 bases shorter and J is 7 bases shorter, with 16 bases between their ends. This TCR was sampled from a woman aged 30 to 39 with COVID-19, enrolled during active disease. The sample consisted of peripheral blood. Here the chain combines TRBV28 and TRBJ1-5; the D gene is perhaps TRBD1, from 6 matching bases. The CDR3 in this case is CASRGFQGIQPQHF. The DNA sequence follows: TGTGCCAGCAGGGGGTTTCAGGGGATACAGCCCCAGCATTTT.